These 11 T cell receptor beta chains were all obtained from the same sample, sequenced in a study of T-cell reconstitution after alpha-beta-depleted transplantation in children. Unique molecular identifiers tagged the TCRbeta library. TCRdb re-called the PCR reads through MiXCR, storing one row per CDR3 protein. Among 500,000 to 750,000 distinct CDR3 sequences listed, 20% to 30% were seen once. Sample: PBMCs, taken before TCRalphabeta/CD19-depleted stem cell transplant. These receptors originate from a boy under three years old with Wiskott-Aldrich syndrome, due to receive a stem cell transplant.

This chain uses TRBV11-2 with TRBJ2-3, with TRBD2 identical over 7 bases. This CDR3 contains 16 residues. Germline V gene data show CDR1 as SGHAT and CDR2 as FQNNGV. V trimming: 5 bases; J trimming: 2 bases; junction bases outside the gene matches: 10. The CDR3 nucleotides read TGTGCCAGCAGCCCCGGGCGGCTAGCGGCCACAGATACGCAGTATTTT. Amino acids: CASSPGRLAATDTQYF.

CDR3 bases: TGCAGTGCTCCGTCAAGGAGCGCCAATCAGCCCCAGCATTTT. Its translation: CSAPSRSANQPQHF. This chain connects TRBV20-1 to TRBJ1-5; D is uncertain. The CDR3 has 14 residues. Trimming removed 5 bases from V and 3 bases from J, with 14 bases in between. In germline, CDR1 is DFQATT, CDR2 SNEGSKA (reference sequence).

V gene TRBV18 combines with J gene TRBJ1-1; 7 bases are shared with TRBD1. Germline trimming cut 6 bases from V and 5 bases from J; bases unmatched to any gene: 6. Germline V CDR1 and CDR2: KGHSH, LQKENI. There are 13 residues in the CDR3. Here the CDR3 reads CASSSLDRTEAFF. DNA of the CDR3: TGTGCCAGCTCTTCGTTGGACAGGACTGAAGCTTTCTTT. Full variable domain (remainder filled in from reference TRBV18 and TRBJ1-1): NAGVMQNPRHLVRRRGQEARLRCSPMKGHSHVYWYRQLPEEGLKFMVYLQKENIIDESGMPKERFSAEFPKEGPSILRIQQVVRGDSAAYFCASSSLDRTEAFFGQGTRLTVV.

This chain links TRBV20-1 with TRBJ2-3; the D gene could be TRBD1 or TRBD2 (7 bases each). Germline values: CDR1 DFQATT, CDR2 SNEGSKA (reference sequence). The CDR3 covers 15 residues. The V and J ends lost 1 base and 3 bases respectively, with 14 bases between them. This chain's CDR3 is CSARGQGGRTDTQYF. DNA for the CDR3: TGCAGTGCTAGAGGGCAGGGGGGGAGGACAGATACGCAGTATTTT.

The V call is TRBV5-1, the J call TRBJ2-7; D remains unclear. V was shortened by 2 bases and J by 7 bases, with 16 bases between the two germline ends. The germline gives CDR1 SGHRS, CDR2 YFSETQ. This CDR3 spans 14 amino acids. As DNA, the CDR3 is TGCGCCAGCAGCTTCGGGCCGGACCGTCGAGAGCAGTACTTC. Translated, it gives CASSFGPDRREQYF.

The CDR3: CASRTTGFNQPQHF. The CDR3 coding sequence is TGTGCCAGTAGGACTACAGGCTTTAATCAGCCCCAGCATTTT. V and J are TRBV19 and TRBJ1-5; TRBD1 is a possible D gene (5 bases). The CDR3 spans 14 residues. V lost 6 bases to trimming and J lost 4 bases, with 13 bases between them. Per germline, CDR1 LNHDA and CDR2 SQIVND (reference sequence).

The chain has TRBV5-4 and TRBJ1-4; TRBD1 agrees at 11 bases. With 1 base clipped from V and 7 bases from J, the junction kept 15 bases outside the gene matches. In germline, CDR1 is SGHNT, CDR2 YYREEE (reference sequence). The CDR3 spans 19 residues. In DNA, the CDR3 is TGTGCCAGCAGCTTGACTCTTGGGACAGGGGGACTGGGGGCTGAAAAACTGTTTTTT. Translation gives CASSLTLGTGGLGAEKLFF.

The sample holds a few counts of this clonotype. The chain couples TRBV12-3 or TRBV12-4 to TRBJ2-5; D is possibly TRBD2 (6 bases). CDR3 length equals 13 residues. V was trimmed by 6 bases and J by 3 bases, leaving 11 bases between them. The DNA of the CDR3 is TGTGCCAGCAGCTGGGGGGAGAAAGAGACCCAGTACTTC. Protein product: CASSWGEKETQYF.

This clonotype was seen a few times. The V call is TRBV28, the J call TRBJ2-1, with a tentative D call TRBD2 (6 bases). This CDR3 has 11 residues. Germline loops: CDR1 MDHEN, CDR2 SYDVKM. Deletions cut 10 bases from V and 7 bases from J, with 11 bases between. CDR3 sequence reads: CATREFNEQFF. Here the CDR3 DNA reads TGTGCCACCCGGGAGTTTAATGAGCAGTTCTTC.

This clonotype was detected only a few times. V gene TRBV7-8 combines with J gene TRBJ1-6; 9 nucleotides agree with TRBD1. Germline assignment: CDR1 SGHVS and CDR2 FQNEAQ. J was trimmed by 10 bases and V by 6 bases; bases with no gene match: 10. The CDR3 runs to 15 residues. The DNA of the CDR3 is TGTGCCAGCAGTGATCGGGGACAGGGTGGATCACCCCTCCACTTT. The encoded protein is CASSDRGQGGSPLHF.

This clonotype was observed a few times. V is TRBV5-1 and J is TRBJ2-1; the match to TRBD2 covers 11 bases. The CDR3 is made up of 16 amino acids. The ends lost 3 bases at V and 6 bases at J; junction bases unmatched: 8. Germline CDR1 SGHRS, CDR2 YFSETQ. CDR3 coding DNA: TGCGCCAGCAGCTGGACAGTTACTAGCGGGAGCAATGAGCAGTTCTTC. It codes for CASSWTVTSGSNEQFF.